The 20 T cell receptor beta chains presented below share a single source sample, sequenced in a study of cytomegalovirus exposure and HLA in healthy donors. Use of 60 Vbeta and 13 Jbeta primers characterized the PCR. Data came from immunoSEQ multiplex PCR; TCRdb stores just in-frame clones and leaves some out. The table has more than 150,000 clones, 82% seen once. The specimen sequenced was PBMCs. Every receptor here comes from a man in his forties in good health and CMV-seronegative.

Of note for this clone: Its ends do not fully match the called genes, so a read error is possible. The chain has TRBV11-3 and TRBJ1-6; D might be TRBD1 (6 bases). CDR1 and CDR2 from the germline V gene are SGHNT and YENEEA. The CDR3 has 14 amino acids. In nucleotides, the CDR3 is TGTGCCAGCACCTTACAGGGCCCTAATTCACCCCTCCACTTT. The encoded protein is CASTLQGPNSPLHF.

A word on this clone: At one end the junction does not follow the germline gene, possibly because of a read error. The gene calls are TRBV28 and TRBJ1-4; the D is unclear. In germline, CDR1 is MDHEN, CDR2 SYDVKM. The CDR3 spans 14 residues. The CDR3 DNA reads TGTGCCAGCAGTTTATTCGGTCGGAGTGAACAACTGTTTTTT. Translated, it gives CASSLFGRSEQLFF.

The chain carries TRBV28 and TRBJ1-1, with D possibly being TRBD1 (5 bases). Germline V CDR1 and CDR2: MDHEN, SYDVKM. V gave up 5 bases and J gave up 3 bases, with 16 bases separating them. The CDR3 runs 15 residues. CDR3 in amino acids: CASSTHGGADTEAFF. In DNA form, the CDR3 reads TGTGCCAGCAGTACCCACGGAGGGGCGGACACTGAAGCTTTCTTT.

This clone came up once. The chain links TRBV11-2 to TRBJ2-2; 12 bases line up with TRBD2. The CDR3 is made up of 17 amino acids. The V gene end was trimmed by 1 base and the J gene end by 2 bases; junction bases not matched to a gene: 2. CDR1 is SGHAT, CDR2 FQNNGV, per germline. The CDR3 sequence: CASSLGLAGANTGELFF. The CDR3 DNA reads TGTGCCAGCAGCTTAGGACTAGCGGGGGCTAACACCGGGGAGCTGTTTTTT.

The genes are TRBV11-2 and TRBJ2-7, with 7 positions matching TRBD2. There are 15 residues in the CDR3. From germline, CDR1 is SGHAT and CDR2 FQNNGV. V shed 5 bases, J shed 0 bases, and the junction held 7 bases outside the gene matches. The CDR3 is CASSPGAGSSYEQYF. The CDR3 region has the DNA TGTGCCAGCAGCCCTGGAGCGGGAAGCTCCTACGAGCAGTACTTC.

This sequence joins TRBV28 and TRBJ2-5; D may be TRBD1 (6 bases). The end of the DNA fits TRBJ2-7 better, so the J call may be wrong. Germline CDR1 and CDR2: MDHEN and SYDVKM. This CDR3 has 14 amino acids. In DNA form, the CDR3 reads TGTGCCAGCATGGGGACACCTAGCTCCTACGAGCAGTACTTC. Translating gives CASMGTPSSYEQYF.

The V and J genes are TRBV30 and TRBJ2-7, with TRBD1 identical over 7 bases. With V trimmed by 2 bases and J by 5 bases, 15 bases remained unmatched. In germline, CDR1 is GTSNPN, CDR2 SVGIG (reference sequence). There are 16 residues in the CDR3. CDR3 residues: CAWSSPTDREGDEQYF. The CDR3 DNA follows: TGTGCCTGGAGTAGCCCTACCGACAGGGAAGGAGACGAGCAGTACTTC.

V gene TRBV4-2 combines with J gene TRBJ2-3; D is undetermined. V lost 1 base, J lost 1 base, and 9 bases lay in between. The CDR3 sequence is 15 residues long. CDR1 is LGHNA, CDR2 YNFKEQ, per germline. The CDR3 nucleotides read TGTGCCAGCAGCCAAGGGGCAGTTCGCACAGATACGCAGTATTTT. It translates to CASSQGAVRTDTQYF.

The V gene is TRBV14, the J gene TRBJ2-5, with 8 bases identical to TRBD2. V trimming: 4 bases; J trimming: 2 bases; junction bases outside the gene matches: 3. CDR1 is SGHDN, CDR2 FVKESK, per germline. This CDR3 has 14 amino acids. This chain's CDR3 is CASSPTSGQETQYF. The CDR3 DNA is TGTGCCAGCAGCCCAACTAGCGGACAAGAGACCCAGTACTTC.

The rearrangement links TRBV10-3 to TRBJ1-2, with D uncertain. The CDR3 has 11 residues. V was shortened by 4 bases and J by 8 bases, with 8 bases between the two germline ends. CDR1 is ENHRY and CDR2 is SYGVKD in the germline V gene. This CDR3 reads CAISGPGGYTF. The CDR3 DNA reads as TGTGCCATCAGTGGTCCGGGGGGCTACACCTTC.

The CDR3 loop is CASSAARPGGAGALEAFF. The DNA for the CDR3 is TGCGCCAGCAGCGCGGCGCGGCCAGGGGGCGCGGGCGCGCTTGAAGCTTTCTTT. The rearrangement joins TRBV5-1 to TRBJ1-1; TRBD1 matches 8 bases. CDR1 is SGHRS and CDR2 is YFSETQ in the germline V gene. V was clipped by 4 bases and J by 7 bases; unmatched bases: 21. The CDR3 is 18 amino acids.

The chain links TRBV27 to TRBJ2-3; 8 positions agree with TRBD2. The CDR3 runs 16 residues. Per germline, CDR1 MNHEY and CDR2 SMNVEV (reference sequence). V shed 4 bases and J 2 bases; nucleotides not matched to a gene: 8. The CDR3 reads CASSSPTSGYTDTQYF. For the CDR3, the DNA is TGTGCCAGCAGTTCGCCCACTAGCGGTTACACAGATACGCAGTATTTT.

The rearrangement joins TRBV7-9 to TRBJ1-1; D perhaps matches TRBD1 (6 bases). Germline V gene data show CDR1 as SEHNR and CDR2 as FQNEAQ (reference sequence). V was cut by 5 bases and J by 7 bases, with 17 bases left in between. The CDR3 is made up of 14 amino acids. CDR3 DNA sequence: TGTGCCAGCAGCCCCCCCTTGGACAGCGGTGAAGCTTTCTTT. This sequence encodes CASSPPLDSGEAFF.

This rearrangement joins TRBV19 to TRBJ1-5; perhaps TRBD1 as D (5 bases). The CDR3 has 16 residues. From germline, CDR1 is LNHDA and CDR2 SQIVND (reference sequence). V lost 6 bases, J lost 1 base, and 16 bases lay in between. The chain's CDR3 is CASSTWGTPSNQPQHF. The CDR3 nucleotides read TGTGCCAGTAGCACATGGGGCACCCCGAGCAATCAGCCCCAGCATTTT.

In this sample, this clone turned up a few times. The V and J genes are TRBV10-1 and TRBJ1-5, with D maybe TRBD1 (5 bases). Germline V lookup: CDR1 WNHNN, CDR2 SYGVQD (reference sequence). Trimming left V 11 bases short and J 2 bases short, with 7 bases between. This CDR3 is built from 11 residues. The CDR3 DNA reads TGCGCCCGGGGGGGCAATCAGCCCCAGCATTTT. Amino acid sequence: CARGGNQPQHF.

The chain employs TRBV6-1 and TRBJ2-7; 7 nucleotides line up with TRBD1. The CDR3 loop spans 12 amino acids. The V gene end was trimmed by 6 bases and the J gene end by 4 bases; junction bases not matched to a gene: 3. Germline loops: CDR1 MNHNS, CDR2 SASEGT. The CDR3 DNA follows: TGTGCCAGCAGGGAACAGGGGTACGAGCAGTACTTC. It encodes CASREQGYEQYF.

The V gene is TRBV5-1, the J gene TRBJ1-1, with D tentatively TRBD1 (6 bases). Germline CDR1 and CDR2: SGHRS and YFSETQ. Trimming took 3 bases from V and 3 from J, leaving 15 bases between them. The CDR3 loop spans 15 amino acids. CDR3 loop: CASSSTQTGHTEAFF. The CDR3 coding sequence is TGCGCCAGCAGCTCAACGCAAACAGGGCACACTGAAGCTTTCTTT.

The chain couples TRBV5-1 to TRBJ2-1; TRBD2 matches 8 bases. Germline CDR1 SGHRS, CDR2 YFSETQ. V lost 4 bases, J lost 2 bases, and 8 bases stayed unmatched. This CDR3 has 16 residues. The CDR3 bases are TGCGCCAGCAGCCCGGGCGGGGGGACTACCTACAATGAGCAGTTCTTC. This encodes CASSPGGGTTYNEQFF. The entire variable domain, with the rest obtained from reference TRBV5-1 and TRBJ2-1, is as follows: KAGVTQTPRYLIKTRGQQVTLSCSPISGHRSVSWYQQTPGQGLQFLFEYFSETQRNKGNFPGRFSGRQFSNSRSEMNVSTLELGDSALYLCASSPGGGTTYNEQFFGPGTRLTVL.

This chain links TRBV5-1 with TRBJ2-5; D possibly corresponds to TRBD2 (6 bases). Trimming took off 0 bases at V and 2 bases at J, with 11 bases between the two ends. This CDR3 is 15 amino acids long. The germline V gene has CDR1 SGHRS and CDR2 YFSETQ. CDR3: CASSLALGGQETQYF. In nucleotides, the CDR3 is TGCGCCAGCAGCTTGGCCCTGGGAGGACAAGAGACCCAGTACTTC. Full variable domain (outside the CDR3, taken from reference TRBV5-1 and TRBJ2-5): KAGVTQTPRYLIKTRGQQVTLSCSPISGHRSVSWYQQTPGQGLQFLFEYFSETQRNKGNFPGRFSGRQFSNSRSEMNVSTLELGDSALYLCASSLALGGQETQYFGPGTRLLVL.

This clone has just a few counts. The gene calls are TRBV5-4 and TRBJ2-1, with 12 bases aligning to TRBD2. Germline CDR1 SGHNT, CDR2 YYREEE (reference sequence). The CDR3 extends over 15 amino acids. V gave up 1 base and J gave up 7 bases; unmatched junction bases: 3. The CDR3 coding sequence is TGTGCCAGCAGCTTGCTAGCGGGAGGGCTGAATGAGCAGTTCTTC. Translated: CASSLLAGGLNEQFF.